In this sample, the clone carrying this TCR beta chain turned up a few times. Its antigen is as yet unknown. CDR3 length: 17 amino acids. Per the germline V gene, CDR1 is SGHRS and CDR2 is YFSETQ. Trimming at V came to 1 base and at J to 3 bases, leaving 10 bases not matched to a gene. The data stem from a study of a mutant IDH1 vaccine in newly diagnosed glioma. Study summary: Treated patients, averaging approximately 40 years, were roughly 62% male and about 38% female.

Some clones are missing from TCRdb's copy, which holds only in-frame ones; the method was immunoSEQ multiplex PCR. The repertoire holds approximately 60,000 clones, with around 83% as singletons. The time point is: week 23, last vaccination. Topical imiquimod accompanied each vaccine dose, which consisted of 300 ug of mutant IDH1 20-mer peptide. Sequences were derived from PBMCs, sampled from a glioma patient whose treatment included an IDH1 peptide vaccine. The V call is TRBV5-1, the J call TRBJ1-2; the match to TRBD1 covers 9 bases. This clonotype originated in a man younger than 45 with glioma. The CDR3: CASSLTSQQGADYGYTF. CDR3 nucleotide sequence: TGCGCCAGCAGCTTGACCTCCCAACAGGGGGCGGACTATGGCTACACCTTC.